Presented here are 3 T cell receptor beta chains from one specimen sequenced in a study of blood T cell repertoires in COVID-19. Clones were sequenced by immunoSEQ multiplex PCR, and TCRdb holds only the in-frame ones, with some missing. The data show 250,000 to 300,000 clones, roughly 90% seen once. The sequenced sample consisted of peripheral blood. The receptors here all came from an older woman with acute or convalescent COVID-19.

The chain combines TRBV19 with TRBJ1-2, with D possibly TRBD1 on 5 matching bases. With 3 bases removed from V and 7 bases from J, the gap between germline ends came to 12 bases. The CDR3 is made up of 13 amino acids. Germline V gene sequence: CDR1 LNHDA, CDR2 SQIVND (reference sequence). The CDR3 sequence: CASSMLRQIGYTF. The CDR3 region has the DNA TGTGCCAGTAGTATGCTTCGACAGATTGGCTACACCTTC.

The CDR3 loop is CASSLGTVNTGELFF. The CDR3 DNA sequence: TGTGCCAGCAGCTTAGGGACAGTGAACACCGGGGAGCTGTTTTTT. This sequence joins TRBV5-6 and TRBJ2-2; TRBD1 aligns across 7 bases. The CDR3 is 15 amino acids. With V trimmed by 2 bases and J by 1 base, 2 bases remained unmatched. The germline V gene has CDR1 SGHDT and CDR2 YYEEEE. Using reference TRBV5-6 and TRBJ2-2 for the parts outside the CDR3, the full variable domain is DAGVTQSPTHLIKTRGQQVTLRCSPKSGHDTVSWYQQALGQGPQFIFQYYEEEERQRGNFPDRFSGHQFPNYSSELNVNALLLGDSALYLCASSLGTVNTGELFFGEGSRLTVL.

The CDR3 bases are TGCGCCAGCAGGCAGATCGGGAGGGGCTCGGACACCATATATTTT. Its translation is CASRQIGRGSDTIYF. The gene calls are TRBV4-1 and TRBJ1-3, with D possibly being TRBD1 (5 bases). With 6 bases removed from V and 8 bases from J, the gap between germline ends came to 20 bases. Germline-derived CDR1 and CDR2 are MGHRA and YSYEKL. This CDR3 has 15 amino acids.